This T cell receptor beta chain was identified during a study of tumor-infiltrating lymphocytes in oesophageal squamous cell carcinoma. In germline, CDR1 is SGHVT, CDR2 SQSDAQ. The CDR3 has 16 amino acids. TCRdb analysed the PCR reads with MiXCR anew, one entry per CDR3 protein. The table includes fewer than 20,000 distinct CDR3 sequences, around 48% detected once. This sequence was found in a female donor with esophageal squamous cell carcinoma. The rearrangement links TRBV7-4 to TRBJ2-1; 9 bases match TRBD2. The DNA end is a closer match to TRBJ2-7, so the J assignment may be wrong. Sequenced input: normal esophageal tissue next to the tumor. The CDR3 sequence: CASSLAVSSGTYEQYF. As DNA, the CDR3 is TGTGCCAGCAGCTTAGCGGTATCTAGCGGGACCTACGAGCAGTACTTC.